Listed below are T cell receptor beta chains from one sample, sequenced in a study of beta chain features in type 1 diabetes. The table came from immunoSEQ multiplex PCR; TCRdb's copy has only in-frame clones and leaves some out. This sample has 95,000 to 110,000 clones; 28% occur once, and the top ten carry more than 0.45%. Sample: central memory CD4+ T cells from blood. The receptors shown here come from a woman younger than 30 with type 1 diabetes. CDR3s include the opening cysteine and the closing phenylalanine or tryptophan. A D gene is named only where the DNA matches it firmly. Clone size is not always given. Where it is, it says once, few, many or a class for expanded clones.

>-|TRBV18|-|TRBJ1-2
TGTGCCAGCTCACCCCAGGGCGCGGGACTTAACTATGGCTACACCTTC
CASSPQGAGLNYGYTF
>many|TRBV7-3|TRBD1|TRBJ1-2
TGTGCCAGCGGAACAGGGGAACGGTATGGCTACACCTTC
CASGTGERYGYTF
>-|TRBV11-2|-|TRBJ1-3
TGTGCCAGCAGCTTAAGGGGTGTCTCTGGAAACACCATATATTTT
CASSLRGVSGNTIYF
>once|TRBV30|-|TRBJ1-6
TGTGCCTGGAGTCAGGACAGTAATAATTCACCCCTCCACTTT
CAWSQDSNNSPLHF
>few|TRBV5-1|TRBD2|TRBJ2-5
TGCGCCAGCAGCTCTACTAGCGGGAGGGCCCGGGAGACCCAGTACTTC
CASSSTSGRARETQYF
>-|TRBV5-4|-|TRBJ2-4
TGTGCCAGCAGCCGGCCCCTAGAGAACTTAGCCAAAAACATTCAGTACTTC
CASSRPLENLAKNIQYF
>-|TRBV5-1|-|TRBJ2-2
TGCGCCAGCAGCCCCGGGAACCCGAAAACTACCGGGGAGCTGTTTTTT
CASSPGNPKTTGELFF
>few|TRBV15|TRBD2|TRBJ2-1
TGTGCCACCAGCACCCGGGGTAGCGGGAGGAATGAGCAGTTCTTC
CATSTRGSGRNEQFF
>-|TRBV4-3|-|TRBJ1-2
TGCGCCAGCAGCCAAGCCCCTGGAGGGGCATATGGCTACACCTTC
CASSQAPGGAYGYTF
>-|TRBV29-1|TRBD2|TRBJ2-3
TGCAGCGTTGGTAGCGGGAGAGCGGGAGATACGCAGTATTTT
CSVGSGRAGDTQYF
>-|TRBV7-8|TRBD2|TRBJ2-6
TGTGCCAGCAGCTTTGGACTAGGGTCCCGTCTCAGGGCCAACGTCCTGACTTTC
CASSFGLGSRLRANVLTF
>many|TRBV28|-|TRBJ2-4
TGTGCCAGCAGTCCAACCGGTCTAGCCAAAAACATTCAGTACTTC
CASSPTGLAKNIQYF
>few|TRBV7-2|TRBD2|TRBJ2-1
TGTGCCAGCAGCTCATTTGCGGGACTAGCGCGCAATGAGCAGTTCTTC
CASSSFAGLARNEQFF
>few|TRBV27|-|TRBJ1-2
TGTGCCAGCAGAACAGGGTATAGGACTTATGGCTACACCTTC
CASRTGYRTYGYTF
>few|TRBV19|TRBD2|TRBJ2-7
TGTGCCAGTAGTAGACTAGCGGGAGGATACGAGCAGTACTTC
CASSRLAGGYEQYF
>few|TRBV30|-|TRBJ1-1
TGTGCCTGGATAAGGGGCCGGCACATTGGGGCTTTCTTT
CAWIRGRHIGAFF
>-|TRBV7-9|-|TRBJ2-5
TGTGCCAGCAGCTTAGCGGGGCGGAGGGGCCAAGAGACCCAGTACTTC
CASSLAGRRGQETQYF